This T cell receptor (beta chain) is drawn from a study of shared clonotypes between healthy human individuals. V gave up 4 bases and J gave up 0 bases; unmatched junction bases: 5. CDR3 size: 15 residues. The germline CDR1 and CDR2 sequences are MNHEY and SVGAGI. Clones were read by immunoSEQ multiplex PCR, and TCRdb kept only the in-frame ones, dropping some. Among approximately 2.5 million clones, more than 85% were seen once, and the ten largest hold 0.36%. The chain employs TRBV6-5 and TRBJ2-7, with 8 bases lining up with TRBD1. Sequenced input: naive CD4+ T cells from PBMCs. Subset meaning: CD45RA+ positively selected. This clonotype was sampled from a young man in good health. Some clones in this sample may be carry-over from other donors' samples. DNA for the CDR3: TGTGCCAGCAGTTCGCCCGGGACAGGCTCCTACGAGCAGTACTTC. Translation: CASSSPGTGSYEQYF.